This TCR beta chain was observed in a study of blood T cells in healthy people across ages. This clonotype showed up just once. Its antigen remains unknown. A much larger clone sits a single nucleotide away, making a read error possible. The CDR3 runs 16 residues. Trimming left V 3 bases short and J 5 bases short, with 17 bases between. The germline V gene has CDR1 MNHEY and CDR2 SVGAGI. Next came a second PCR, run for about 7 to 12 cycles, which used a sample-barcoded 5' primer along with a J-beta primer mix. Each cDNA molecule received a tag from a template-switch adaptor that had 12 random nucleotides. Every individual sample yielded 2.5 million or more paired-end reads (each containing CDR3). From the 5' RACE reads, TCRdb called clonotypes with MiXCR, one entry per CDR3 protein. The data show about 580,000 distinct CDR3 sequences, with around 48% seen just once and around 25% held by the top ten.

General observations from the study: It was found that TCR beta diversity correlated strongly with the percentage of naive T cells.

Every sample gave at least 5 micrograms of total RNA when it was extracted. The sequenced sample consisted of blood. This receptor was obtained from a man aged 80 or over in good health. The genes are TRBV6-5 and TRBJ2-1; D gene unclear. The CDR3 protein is CASSYNRGFPHNEQFF. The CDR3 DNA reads TGTGCCAGCAGTTATAATCGTGGTTTCCCCCACAATGAGCAGTTCTTC.